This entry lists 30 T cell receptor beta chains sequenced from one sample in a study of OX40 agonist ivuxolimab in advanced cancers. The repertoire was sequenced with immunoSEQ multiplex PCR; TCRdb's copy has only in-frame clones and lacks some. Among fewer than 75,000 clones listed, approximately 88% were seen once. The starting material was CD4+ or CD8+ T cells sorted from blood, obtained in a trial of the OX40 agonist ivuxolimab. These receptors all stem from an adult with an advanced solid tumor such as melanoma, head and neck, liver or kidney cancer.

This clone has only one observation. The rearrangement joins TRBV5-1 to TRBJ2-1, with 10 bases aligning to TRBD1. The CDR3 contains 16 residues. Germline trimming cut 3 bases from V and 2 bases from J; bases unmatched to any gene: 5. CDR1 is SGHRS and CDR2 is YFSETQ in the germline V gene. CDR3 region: CASSSQTGGAYNEQFF. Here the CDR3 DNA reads TGCGCCAGCAGCTCGCAGACAGGGGGCGCCTACAATGAGCAGTTCTTC.

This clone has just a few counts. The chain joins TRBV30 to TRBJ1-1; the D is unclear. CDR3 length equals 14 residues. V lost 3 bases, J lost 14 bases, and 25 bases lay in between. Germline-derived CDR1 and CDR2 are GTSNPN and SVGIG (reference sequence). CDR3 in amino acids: CAWRDPYSASSSFF. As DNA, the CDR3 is TGTGCCTGGAGGGACCCGTATTCGGCCTCAAGTTCATTCTTT.

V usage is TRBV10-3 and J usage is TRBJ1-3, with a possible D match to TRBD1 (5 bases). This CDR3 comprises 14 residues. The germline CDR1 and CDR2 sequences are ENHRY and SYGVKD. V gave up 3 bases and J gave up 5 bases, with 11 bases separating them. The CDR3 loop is CAISEGVRRNTIYF. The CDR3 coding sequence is TGTGCCATCAGTGAAGGGGTTCGTAGAAACACCATATATTTT.

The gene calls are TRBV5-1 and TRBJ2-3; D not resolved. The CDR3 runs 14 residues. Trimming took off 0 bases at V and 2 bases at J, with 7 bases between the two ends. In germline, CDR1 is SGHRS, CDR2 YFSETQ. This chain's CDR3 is CASSLADYTDTQYF. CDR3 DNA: TGCGCCAGCAGCTTGGCCGATTACACAGATACGCAGTATTTT.

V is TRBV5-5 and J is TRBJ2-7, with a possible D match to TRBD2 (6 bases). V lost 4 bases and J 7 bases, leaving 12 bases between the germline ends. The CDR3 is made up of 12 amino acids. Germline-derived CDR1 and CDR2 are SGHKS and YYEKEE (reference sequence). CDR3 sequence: CASSRLGGEQYF. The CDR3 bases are TGTGCCAGCAGCCGACTAGGCGGGGAGCAGTACTTC.

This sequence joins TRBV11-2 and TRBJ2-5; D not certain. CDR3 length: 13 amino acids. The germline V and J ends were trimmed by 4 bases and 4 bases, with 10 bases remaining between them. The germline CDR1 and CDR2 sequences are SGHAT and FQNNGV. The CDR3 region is CASSSLSGETQYF. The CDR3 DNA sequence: TGTGCCAGCAGCTCCCTTTCGGGAGAGACCCAGTACTTC. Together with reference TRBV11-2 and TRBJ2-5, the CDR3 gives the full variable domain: EAGVAQSPRYKIIEKRQSVAFWCNPISGHATLYWYQQILGQGPKLLIQFQNNGVVDDSQLPKDRFSAERLKGVDSTLKIQPAKLEDSAVYLCASSSLSGETQYFGPGTRLLVL.

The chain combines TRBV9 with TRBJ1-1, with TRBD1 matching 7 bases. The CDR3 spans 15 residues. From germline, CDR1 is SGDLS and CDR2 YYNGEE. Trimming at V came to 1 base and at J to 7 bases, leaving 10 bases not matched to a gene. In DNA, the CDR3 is TGTGCCAGCAGCGTAAAGGGGGCCTTGGAAAATGAAGCTTTCTTT. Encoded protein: CASSVKGALENEAFF.

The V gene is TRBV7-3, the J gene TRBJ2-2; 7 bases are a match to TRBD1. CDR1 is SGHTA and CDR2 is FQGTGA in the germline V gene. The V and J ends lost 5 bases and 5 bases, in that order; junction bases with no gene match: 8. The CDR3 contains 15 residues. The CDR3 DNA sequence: TGTGCCAGCAGCCTCAGACAGGGAGATACCGGGGAGCTGTTTTTT. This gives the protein CASSLRQGDTGELFF.

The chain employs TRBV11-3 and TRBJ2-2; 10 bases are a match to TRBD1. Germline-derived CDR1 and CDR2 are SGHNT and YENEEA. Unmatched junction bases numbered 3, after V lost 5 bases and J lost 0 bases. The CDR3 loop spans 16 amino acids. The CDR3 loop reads CASSLGQGANTGELFF. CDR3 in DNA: TGTGCCAGCAGCCTTGGACAGGGGGCGAACACCGGGGAGCTGTTTTTT.

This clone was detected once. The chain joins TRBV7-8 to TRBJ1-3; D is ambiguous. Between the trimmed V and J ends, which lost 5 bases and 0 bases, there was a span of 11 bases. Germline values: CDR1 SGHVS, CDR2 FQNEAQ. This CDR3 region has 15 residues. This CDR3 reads CASSRQEYSGNTIYF. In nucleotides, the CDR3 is TGTGCCAGCAGCCGTCAGGAGTACTCTGGAAACACCATATATTTT.

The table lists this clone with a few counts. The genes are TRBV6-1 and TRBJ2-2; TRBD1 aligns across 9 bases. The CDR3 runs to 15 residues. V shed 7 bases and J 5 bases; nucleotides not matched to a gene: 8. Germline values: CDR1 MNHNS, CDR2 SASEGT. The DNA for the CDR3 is TGTGCCAGCACCGTAGGACAGGGGAGGACCGGGGAGCTGTTTTTT. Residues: CASTVGQGRTGELFF.

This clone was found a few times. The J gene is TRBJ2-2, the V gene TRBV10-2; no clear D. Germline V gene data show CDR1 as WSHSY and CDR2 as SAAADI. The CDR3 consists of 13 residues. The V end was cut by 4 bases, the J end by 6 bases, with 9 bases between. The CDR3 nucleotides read TGCGCCAGCAGTGGGGGTCGGGCCGGGGAGCTGTTTTTT. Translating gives CASSGGRAGELFF.

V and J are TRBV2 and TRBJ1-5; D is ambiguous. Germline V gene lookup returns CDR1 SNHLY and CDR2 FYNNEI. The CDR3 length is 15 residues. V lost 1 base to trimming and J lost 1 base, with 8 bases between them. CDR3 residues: CASSEEALSNQPQHF. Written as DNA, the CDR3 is TGTGCCAGCAGTGAAGAGGCCTTAAGCAATCAGCCCCAGCATTTT. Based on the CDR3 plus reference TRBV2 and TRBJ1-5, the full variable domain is EPEVTQTPSHQVTQMGQEVILRCVPISNHLYFYWYRQILGQKVEFLVSFYNNEISEKSEIFDDQFSVERPDGSNFTLKIRSTKLEDSAMYFCASSEEALSNQPQHFGDGTRLSIL.

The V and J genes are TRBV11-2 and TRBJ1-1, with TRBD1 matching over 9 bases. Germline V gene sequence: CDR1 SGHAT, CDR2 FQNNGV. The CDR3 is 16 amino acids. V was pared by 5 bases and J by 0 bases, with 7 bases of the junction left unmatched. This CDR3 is CASSSNRGLMNTEAFF. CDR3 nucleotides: TGTGCCAGCAGCAGCAACAGGGGGCTAATGAACACTGAAGCTTTCTTT.

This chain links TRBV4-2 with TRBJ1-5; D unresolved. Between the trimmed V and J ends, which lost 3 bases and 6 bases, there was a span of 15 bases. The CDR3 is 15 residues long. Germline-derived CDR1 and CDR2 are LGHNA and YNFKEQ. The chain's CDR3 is CASSQLVREGQPQHF. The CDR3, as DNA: TGTGCCAGCAGCCAGCTGGTTCGGGAAGGTCAGCCCCAGCATTTT.

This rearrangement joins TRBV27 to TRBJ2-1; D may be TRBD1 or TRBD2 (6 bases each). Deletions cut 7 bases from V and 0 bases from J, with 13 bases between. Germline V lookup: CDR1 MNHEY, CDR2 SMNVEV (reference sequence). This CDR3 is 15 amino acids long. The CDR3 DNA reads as TGTGCCAGCACCCCTCCGGGGGCCTCCTACAATGAGCAGTTCTTC. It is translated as CASTPPGASYNEQFF.

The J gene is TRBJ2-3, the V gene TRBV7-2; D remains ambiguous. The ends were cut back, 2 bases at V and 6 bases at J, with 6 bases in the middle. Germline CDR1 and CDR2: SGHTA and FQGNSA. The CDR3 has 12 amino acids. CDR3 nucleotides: TGTGCCAGCAGCTTATCTTTTGATACGCAGTATTTT. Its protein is CASSLSFDTQYF.

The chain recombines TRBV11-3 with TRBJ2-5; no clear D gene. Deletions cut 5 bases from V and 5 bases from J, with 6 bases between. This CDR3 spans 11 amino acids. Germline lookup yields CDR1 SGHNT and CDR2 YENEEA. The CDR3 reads CASSISETQYF. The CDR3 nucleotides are TGTGCCAGCAGCATCTCGGAGACCCAGTACTTC.

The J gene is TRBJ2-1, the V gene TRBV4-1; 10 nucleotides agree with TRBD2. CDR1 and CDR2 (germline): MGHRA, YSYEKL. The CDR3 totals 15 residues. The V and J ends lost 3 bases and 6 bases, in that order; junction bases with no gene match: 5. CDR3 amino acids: CASSQFLAGANEQFF. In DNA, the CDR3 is TGCGCCAGCAGCCAGTTCCTAGCGGGGGCCAATGAGCAGTTCTTC.

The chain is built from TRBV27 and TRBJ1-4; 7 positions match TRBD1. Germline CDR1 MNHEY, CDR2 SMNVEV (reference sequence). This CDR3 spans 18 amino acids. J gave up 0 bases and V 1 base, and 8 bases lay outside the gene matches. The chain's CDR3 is CASSLYPGTVATNEKLFF. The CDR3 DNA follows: TGTGCCAGCAGTTTATACCCCGGGACAGTTGCAACTAATGAAAAACTGTTTTTT.

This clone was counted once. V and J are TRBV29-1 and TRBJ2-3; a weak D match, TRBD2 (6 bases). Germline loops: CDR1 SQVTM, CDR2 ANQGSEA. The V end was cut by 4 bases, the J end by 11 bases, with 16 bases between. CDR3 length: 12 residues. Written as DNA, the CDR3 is TGCAGCGTTGGACGGGACTCCCATAAGCAGTATTTT. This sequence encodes CSVGRDSHKQYF.

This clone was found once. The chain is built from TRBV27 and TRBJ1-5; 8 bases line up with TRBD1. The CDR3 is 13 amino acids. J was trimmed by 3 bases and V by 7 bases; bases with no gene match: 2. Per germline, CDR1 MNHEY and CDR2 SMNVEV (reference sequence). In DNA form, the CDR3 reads TGTGCCAGCAAGACAGGGGTCAATCAGCCCCAGCATTTT. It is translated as CASKTGVNQPQHF.

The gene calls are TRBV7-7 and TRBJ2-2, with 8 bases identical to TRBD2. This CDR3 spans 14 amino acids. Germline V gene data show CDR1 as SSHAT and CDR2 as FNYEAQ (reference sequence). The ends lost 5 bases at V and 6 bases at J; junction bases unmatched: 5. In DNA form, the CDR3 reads TGTGCCAGCAGCCGTAGCGGGGCTTCCGGGGAGCTGTTTTTT. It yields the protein CASSRSGASGELFF.

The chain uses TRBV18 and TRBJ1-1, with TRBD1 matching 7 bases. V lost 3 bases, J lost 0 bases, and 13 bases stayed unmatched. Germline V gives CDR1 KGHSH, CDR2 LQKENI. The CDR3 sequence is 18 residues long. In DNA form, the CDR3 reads TGTGCCAGCTCACCCTTAAACTTGGGACAGTTACTGAACACTGAAGCTTTCTTT. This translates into CASSPLNLGQLLNTEAFF. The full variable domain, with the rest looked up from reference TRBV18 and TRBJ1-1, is NAGVMQNPRHLVRRRGQEARLRCSPMKGHSHVYWYRQLPEEGLKFMVYLQKENIIDESGMPKERFSAEFPKEGPSILRIQQVVRGDSAAYFCASSPLNLGQLLNTEAFFGQGTRLTVV.

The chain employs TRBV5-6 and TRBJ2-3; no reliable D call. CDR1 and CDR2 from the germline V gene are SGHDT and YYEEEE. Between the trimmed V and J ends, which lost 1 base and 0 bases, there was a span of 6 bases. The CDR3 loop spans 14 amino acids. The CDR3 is CASSLQLSTDTQYF. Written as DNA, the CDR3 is TGTGCCAGCAGCTTGCAGCTTAGCACAGATACGCAGTATTTT. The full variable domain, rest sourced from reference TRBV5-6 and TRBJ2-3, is DAGVTQSPTHLIKTRGQQVTLRCSPKSGHDTVSWYQQALGQGPQFIFQYYEEEERQRGNFPDRFSGHQFPNYSSELNVNALLLGDSALYLCASSLQLSTDTQYFGPGTRLTVL.

The CDR3 DNA reads TGTGCCAGCAGCTTAGGTGGGACAGGGGGCGTTGGCTACACCTTC. Translated: CASSLGGTGGVGYTF. J is TRBJ1-2 and V is TRBV13; TRBD1 agrees at 12 bases. V shed 0 bases, J shed 7 bases, and the junction held 3 bases outside the gene matches. This CDR3 region has 15 residues. Germline CDR1 PRHDT, CDR2 FYEKMQ (reference sequence).

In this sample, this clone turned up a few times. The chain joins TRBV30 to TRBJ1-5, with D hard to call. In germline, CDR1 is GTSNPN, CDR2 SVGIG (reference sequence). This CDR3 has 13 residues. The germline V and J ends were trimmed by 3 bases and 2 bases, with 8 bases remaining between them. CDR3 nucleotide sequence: TGTGCCTGGAGCCCCCAGGGCAATCAGCCCCAGCATTTT. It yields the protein CAWSPQGNQPQHF.

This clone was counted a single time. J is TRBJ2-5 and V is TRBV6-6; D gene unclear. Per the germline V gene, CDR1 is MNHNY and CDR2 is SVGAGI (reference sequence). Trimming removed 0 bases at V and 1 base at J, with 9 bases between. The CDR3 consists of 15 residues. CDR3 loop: CASSYSSPGQETQYF. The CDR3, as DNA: TGTGCCAGCAGTTACTCGAGCCCGGGCCAAGAGACCCAGTACTTC.

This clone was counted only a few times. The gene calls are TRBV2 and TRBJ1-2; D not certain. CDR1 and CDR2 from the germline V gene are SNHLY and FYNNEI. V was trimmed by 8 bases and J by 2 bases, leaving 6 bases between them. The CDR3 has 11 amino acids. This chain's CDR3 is CASYTNYGYTF. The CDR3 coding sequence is TGTGCCAGCTACACCAACTATGGCTACACCTTC.

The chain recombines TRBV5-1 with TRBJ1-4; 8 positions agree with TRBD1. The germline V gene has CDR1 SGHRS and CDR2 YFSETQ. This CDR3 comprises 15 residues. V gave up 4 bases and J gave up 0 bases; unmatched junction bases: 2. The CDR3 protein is CASSLQGATNEKLFF. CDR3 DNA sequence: TGCGCCAGCAGCCTACAGGGGGCAACTAATGAAAAACTGTTTTTT. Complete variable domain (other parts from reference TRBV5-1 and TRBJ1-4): KAGVTQTPRYLIKTRGQQVTLSCSPISGHRSVSWYQQTPGQGLQFLFEYFSETQRNKGNFPGRFSGRQFSNSRSEMNVSTLELGDSALYLCASSLQGATNEKLFFGSGTQLSVL.